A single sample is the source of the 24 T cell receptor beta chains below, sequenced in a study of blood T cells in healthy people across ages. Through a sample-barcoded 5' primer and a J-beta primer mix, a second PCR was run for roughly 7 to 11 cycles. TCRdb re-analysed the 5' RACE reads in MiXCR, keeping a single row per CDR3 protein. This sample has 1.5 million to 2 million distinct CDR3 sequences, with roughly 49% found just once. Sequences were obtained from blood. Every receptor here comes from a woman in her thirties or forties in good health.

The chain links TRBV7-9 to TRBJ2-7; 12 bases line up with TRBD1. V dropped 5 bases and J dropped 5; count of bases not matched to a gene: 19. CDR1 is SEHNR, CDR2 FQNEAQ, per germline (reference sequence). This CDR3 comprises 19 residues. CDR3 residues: CASSGTGTGGDFLKNEQYF. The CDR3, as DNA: TGTGCCAGCAGCGGAACCGGGACAGGGGGCGATTTCCTAAAGAACGAGCAGTACTTC.

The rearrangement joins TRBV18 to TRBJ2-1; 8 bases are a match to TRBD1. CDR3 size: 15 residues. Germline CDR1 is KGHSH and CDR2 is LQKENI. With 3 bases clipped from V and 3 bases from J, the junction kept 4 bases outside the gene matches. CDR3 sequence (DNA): TGTGCCAGCTCACCGCGGGACAGGTACTACAATGAGCAGTTCTTC. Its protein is CASSPRDRYYNEQFF. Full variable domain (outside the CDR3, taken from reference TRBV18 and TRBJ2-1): NAGVMQNPRHLVRRRGQEARLRCSPMKGHSHVYWYRQLPEEGLKFMVYLQKENIIDESGMPKERFSAEFPKEGPSILRIQQVVRGDSAAYFCASSPRDRYYNEQFFGPGTRLTVL.

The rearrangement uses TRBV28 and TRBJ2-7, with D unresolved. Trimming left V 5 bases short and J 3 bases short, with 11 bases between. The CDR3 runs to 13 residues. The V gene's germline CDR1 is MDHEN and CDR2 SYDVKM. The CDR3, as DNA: TGTGCCAGCAGTAGGGCAGACATCTACGAGCAGTACTTC. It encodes CASSRADIYEQYF.

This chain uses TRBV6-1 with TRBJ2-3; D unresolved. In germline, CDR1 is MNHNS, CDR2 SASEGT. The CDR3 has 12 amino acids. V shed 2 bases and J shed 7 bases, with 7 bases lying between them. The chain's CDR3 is CASSEKHYTQYF. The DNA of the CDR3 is TGTGCCAGCAGTGAAAAGCATTATACGCAGTATTTT.

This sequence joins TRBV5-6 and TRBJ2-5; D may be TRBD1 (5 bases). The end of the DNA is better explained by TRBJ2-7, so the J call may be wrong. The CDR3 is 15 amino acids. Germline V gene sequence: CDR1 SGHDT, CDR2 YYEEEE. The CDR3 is CASSVGPGNGFEQYF. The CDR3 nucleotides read TGTGCCAGCAGCGTAGGACCAGGGAATGGGTTCGAGCAGTACTTC.

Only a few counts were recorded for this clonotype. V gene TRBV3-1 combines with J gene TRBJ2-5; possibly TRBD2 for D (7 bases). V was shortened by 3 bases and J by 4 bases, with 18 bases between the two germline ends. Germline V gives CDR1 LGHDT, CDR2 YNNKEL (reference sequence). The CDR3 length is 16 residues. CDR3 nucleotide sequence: TGTGCCAGCAGCCACCTAAGACAGGTAGCGGGAGAGACCCAGTACTTC. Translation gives CASSHLRQVAGETQYF.

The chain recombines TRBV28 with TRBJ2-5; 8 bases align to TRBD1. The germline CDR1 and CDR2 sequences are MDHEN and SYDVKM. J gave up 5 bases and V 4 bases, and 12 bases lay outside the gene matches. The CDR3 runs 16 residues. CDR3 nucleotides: TGTGCCAGCAGTTCCCTCGGACAGGGCCCGACTGAGACCCAGTACTTC. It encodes CASSSLGQGPTETQYF.

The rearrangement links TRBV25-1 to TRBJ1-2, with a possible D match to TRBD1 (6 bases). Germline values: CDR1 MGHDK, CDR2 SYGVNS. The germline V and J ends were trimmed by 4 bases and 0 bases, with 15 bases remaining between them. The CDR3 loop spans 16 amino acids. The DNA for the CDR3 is TGTGCCAGCAGTGCTGCTCTTGGACAGACTAACTATGGCTACACCTTC. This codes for CASSAALGQTNYGYTF.

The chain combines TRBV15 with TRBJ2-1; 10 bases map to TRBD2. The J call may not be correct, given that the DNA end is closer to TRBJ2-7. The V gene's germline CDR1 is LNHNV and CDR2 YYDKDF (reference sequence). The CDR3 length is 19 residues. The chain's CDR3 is CATSSGRLAGAHSYNEQYF. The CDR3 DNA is TGTGCCACCAGCAGCGGGAGGCTAGCGGGGGCCCACTCCTACAATGAGCAGTACTTC.

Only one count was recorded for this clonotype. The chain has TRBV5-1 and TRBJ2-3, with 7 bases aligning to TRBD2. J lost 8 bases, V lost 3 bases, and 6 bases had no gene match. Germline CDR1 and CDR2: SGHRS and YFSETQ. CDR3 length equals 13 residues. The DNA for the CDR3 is TGCGCCAGCAGCTCGACTGGGGAGGGTACGCAGTATTTT. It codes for CASSSTGEGTQYF.

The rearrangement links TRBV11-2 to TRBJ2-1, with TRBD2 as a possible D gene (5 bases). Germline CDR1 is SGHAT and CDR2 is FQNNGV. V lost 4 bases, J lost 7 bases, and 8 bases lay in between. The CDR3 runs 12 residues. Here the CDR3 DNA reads TGTGCCAGCAGCTGGCAGCGGAATGAGCAGTTCTTC. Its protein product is CASSWQRNEQFF.

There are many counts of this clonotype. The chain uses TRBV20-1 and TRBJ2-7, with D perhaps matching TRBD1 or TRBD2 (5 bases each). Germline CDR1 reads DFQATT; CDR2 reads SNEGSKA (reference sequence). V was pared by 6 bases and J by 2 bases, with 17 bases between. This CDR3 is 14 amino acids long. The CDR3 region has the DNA TGCAGTGCAACGGACGGGGACGGGCCCTACGAGCAGTACTTC. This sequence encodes CSATDGDGPYEQYF.

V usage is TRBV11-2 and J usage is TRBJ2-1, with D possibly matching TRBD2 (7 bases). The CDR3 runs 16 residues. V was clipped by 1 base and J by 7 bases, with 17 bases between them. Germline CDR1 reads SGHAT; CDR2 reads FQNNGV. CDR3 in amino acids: CASSLVRGGAPNEQFF. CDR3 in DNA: TGTGCCAGCAGCTTAGTGCGCGGGGGCGCTCCAAATGAGCAGTTCTTC.

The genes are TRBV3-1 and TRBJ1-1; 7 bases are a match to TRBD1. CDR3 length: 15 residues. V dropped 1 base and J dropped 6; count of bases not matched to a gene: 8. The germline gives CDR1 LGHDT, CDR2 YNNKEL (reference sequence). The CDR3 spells CASSQAGIGGPEAFF. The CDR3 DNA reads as TGTGCCAGCAGCCAAGCAGGCATAGGGGGCCCTGAAGCTTTCTTT.

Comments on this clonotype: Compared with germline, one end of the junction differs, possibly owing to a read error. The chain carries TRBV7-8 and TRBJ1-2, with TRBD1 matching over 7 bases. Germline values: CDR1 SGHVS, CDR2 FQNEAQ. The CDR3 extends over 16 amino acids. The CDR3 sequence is CASSLEMTGSAYGCTF. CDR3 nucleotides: TGTGCCAGCAGCTTAGAGATGACAGGGAGCGCATATGGCTGCACCTTC.

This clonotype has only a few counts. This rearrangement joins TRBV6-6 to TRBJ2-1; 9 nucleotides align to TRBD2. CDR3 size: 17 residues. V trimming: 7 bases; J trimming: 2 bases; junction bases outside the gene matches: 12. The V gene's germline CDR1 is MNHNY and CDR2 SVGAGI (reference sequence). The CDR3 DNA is TGTGCCAGCAAATCCCGACCCGCTAGCGGGGCCTACAATGAGCAGTTCTTC. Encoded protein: CASKSRPASGAYNEQFF.

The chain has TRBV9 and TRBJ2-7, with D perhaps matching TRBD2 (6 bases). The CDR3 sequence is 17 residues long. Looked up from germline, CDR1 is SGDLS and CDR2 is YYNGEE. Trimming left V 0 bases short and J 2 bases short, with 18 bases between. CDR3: CASSVGGANTRTYEQYF. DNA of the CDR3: TGTGCCAGCAGCGTAGGCGGGGCGAACACAAGGACCTACGAGCAGTACTTC.

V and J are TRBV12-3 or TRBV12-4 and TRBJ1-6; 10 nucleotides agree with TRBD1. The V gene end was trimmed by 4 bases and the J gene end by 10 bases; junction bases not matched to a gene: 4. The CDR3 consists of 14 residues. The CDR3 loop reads CASSSTGGVSPLHF. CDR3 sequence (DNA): TGTGCCAGCAGTTCGACAGGGGGCGTATCACCCCTCCACTTT.

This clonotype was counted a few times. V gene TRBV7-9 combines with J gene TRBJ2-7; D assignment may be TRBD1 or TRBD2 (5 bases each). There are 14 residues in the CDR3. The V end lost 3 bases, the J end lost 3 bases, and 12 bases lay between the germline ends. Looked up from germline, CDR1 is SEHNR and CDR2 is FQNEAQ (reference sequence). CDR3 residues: CASSFRGEVYEQYF. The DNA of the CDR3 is TGTGCCAGCAGCTTTCGGGGCGAGGTCTACGAGCAGTACTTC.

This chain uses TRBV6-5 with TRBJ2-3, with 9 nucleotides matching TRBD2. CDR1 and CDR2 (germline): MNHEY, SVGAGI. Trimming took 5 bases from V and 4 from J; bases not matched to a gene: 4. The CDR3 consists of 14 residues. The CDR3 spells CASSNIAGADTQYF. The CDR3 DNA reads TGTGCCAGCAGTAACATAGCGGGGGCAGATACGCAGTATTTT.

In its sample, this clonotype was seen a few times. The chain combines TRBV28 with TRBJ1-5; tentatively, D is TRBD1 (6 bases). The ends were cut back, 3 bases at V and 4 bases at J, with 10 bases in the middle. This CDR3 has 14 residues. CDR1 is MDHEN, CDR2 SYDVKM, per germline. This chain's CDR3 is CASSFQRGNQPQHF. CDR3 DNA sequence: TGTGCCAGCAGTTTTCAAAGGGGGAATCAGCCCCAGCATTTT. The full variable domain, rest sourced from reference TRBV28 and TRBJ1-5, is DVKVTQSSRYLVKRTGEKVFLECVQDMDHENMFWYRQDPGLGLRLIYFSYDVKMKEKGDIPEGYSVSREKKERFSLILESASTNQTSMYLCASSFQRGNQPQHFGDGTRLSIL.

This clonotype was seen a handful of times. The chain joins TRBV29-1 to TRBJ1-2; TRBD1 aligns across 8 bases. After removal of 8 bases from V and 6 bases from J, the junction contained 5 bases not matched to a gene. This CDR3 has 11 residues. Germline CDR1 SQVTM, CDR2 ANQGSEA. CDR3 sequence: CSSQGANGYTF. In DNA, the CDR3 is TGCAGCTCCCAGGGGGCAAATGGCTACACCTTC.

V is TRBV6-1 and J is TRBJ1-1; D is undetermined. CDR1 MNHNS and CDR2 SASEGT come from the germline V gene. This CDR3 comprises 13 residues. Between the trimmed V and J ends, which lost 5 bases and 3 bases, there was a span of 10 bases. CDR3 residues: CASSLRDDTEAFF. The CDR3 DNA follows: TGTGCCAGCAGTCTAAGGGATGACACTGAAGCTTTCTTT.

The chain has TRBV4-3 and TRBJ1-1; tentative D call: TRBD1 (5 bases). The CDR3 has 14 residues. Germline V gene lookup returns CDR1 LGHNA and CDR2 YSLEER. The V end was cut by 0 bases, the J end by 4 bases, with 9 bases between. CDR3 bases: TGCGCCAGCAGCCAAGATTCAGGGTTCACTGAAGCTTTCTTT. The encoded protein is CASSQDSGFTEAFF.